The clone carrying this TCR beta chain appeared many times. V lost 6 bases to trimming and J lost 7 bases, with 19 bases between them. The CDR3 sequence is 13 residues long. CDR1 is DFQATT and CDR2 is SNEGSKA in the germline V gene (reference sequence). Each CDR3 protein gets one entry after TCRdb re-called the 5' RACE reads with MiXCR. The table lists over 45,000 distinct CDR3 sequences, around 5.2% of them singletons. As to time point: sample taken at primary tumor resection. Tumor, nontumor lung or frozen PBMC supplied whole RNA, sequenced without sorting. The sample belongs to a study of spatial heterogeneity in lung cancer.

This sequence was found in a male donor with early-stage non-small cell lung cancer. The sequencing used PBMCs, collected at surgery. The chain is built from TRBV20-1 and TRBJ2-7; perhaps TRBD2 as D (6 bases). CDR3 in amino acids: CSATSGTAGEQYF. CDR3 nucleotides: TGCAGTGCGACATCCGGGACTGCTGGAGAGCAGTACTTC.